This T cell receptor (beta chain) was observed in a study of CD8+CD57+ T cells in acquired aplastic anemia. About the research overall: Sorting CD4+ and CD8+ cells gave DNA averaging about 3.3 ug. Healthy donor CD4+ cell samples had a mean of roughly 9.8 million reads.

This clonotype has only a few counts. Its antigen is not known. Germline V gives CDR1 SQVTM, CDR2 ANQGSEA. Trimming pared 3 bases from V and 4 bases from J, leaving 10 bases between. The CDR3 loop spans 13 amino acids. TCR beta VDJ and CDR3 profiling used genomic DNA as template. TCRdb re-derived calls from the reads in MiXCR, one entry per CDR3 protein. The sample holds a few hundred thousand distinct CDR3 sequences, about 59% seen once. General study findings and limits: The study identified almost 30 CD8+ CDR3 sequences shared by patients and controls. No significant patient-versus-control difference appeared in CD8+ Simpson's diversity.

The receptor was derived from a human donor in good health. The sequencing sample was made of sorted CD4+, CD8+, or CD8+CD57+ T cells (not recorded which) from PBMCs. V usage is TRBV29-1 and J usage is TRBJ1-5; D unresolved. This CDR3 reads CSVEAGRNQPQHF. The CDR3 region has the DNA TGCAGCGTTGAGGCGGGCAGAAATCAGCCCCAGCATTTT.